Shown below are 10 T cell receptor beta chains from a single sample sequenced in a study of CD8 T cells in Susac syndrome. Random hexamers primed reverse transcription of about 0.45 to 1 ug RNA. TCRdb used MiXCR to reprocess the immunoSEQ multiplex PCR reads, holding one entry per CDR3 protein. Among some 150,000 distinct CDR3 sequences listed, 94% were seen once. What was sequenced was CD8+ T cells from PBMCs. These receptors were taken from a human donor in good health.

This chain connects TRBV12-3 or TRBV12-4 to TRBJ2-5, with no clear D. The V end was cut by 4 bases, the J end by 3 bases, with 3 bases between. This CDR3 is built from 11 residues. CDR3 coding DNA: TGTGCCAGCAGTTCCGAAGAGACCCAGTACTTC. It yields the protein CASSSEETQYF.

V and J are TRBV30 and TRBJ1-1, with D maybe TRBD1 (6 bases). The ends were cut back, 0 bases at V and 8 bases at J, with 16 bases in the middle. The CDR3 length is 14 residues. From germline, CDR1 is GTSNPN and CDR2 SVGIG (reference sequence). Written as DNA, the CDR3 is TGTGCCTGGAGTGTATGGGGAGACAGGAACGAAGCTTTCTTT. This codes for CAWSVWGDRNEAFF. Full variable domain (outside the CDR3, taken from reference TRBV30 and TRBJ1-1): SQTIHQWPATLVQPVGSPLSLECTVEGTSNPNLYWYRQAAGRGLQLLFYSVGIGQISSEVPQNLSASRPQDRQFILSSKKLLLSDSGFYLCAWSVWGDRNEAFFGQGTRLTVV.

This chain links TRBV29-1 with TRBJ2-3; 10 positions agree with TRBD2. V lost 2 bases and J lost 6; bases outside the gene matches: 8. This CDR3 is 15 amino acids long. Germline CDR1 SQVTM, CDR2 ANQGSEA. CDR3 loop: CSVENQREGRDTQYF. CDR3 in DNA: TGCAGCGTTGAAAATCAGCGGGAGGGCCGTGATACGCAGTATTTT.

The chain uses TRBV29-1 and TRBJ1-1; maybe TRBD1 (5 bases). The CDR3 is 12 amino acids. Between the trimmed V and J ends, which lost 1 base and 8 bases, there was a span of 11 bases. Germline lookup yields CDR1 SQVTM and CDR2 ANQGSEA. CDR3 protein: CSVEGQGPEAFF. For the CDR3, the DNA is TGCAGCGTTGAAGGCCAGGGTCCCGAAGCTTTCTTT.

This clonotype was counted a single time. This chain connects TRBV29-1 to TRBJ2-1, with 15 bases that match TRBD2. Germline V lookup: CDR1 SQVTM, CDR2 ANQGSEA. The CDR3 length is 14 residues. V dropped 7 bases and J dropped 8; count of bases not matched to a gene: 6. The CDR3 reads CSAGLAGGPDEQFF. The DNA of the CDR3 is TGCAGCGCCGGACTAGCGGGAGGGCCGGATGAGCAGTTCTTC.

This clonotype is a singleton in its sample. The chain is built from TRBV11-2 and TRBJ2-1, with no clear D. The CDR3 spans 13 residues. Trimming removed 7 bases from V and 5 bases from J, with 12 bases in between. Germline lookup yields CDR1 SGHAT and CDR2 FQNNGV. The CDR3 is CASNLYFDNEQFF. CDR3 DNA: TGTGCCAGCAACCTATATTTTGACAATGAGCAGTTCTTC.

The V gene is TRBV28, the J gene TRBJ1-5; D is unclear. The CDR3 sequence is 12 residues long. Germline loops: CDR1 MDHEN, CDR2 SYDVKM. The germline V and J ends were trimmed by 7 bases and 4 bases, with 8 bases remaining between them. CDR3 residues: CASNLENQPQHF. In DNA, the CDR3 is TGTGCCAGCAACCTCGAAAATCAGCCCCAGCATTTT. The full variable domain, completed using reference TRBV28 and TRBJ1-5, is DVKVTQSSRYLVKRTGEKVFLECVQDMDHENMFWYRQDPGLGLRLIYFSYDVKMKEKGDIPEGYSVSREKKERFSLILESASTNQTSMYLCASNLENQPQHFGDGTRLSIL.

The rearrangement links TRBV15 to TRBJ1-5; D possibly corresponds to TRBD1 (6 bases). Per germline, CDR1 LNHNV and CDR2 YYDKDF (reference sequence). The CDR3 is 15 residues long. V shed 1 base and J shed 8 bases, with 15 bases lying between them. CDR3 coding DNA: TGTGCCACCAGCAGAGTTGGGGGGCGCTGGGAGCCCCAGCATTTT. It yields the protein CATSRVGGRWEPQHF.

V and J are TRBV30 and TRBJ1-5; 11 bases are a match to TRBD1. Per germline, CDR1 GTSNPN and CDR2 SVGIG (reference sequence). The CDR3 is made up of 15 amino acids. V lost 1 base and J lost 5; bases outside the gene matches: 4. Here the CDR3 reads CAWSGLDRGHQPQHF. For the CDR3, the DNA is TGTGCCTGGAGTGGTTTGGACAGGGGGCATCAGCCCCAGCATTTT.

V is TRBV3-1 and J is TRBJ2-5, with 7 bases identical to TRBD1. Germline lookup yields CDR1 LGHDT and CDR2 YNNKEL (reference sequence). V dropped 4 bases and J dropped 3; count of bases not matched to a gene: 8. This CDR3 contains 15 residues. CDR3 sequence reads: CASSLPMTGKETQYF. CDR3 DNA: TGTGCCAGCAGCCTCCCGATGACAGGGAAAGAGACCCAGTACTTC.